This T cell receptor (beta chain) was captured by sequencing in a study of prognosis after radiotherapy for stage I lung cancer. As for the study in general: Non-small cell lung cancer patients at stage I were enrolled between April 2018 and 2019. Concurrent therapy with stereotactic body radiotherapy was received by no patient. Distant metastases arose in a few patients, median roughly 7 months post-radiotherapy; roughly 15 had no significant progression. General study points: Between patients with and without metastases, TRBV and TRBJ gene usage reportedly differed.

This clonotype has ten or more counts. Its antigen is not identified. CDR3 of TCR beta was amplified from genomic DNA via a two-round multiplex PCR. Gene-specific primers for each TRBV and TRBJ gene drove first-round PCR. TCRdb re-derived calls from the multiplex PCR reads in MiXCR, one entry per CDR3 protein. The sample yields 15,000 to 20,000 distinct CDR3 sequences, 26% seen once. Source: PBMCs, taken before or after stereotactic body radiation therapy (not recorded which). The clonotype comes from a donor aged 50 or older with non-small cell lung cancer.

The CDR3 is CASSKSISQETQYF. The CDR3 DNA is TGTGCCAGTAGTAAAAGTATTTCCCAAGAGACCCAGTACTTC. The chain combines TRBV19 with TRBJ2-5; no reliable D call. Germline V gene data show CDR1 as LNHDA and CDR2 as SQIVND (reference sequence). Trimming pared 4 bases from V and 1 base from J, leaving 10 bases between. CDR3 length equals 14 residues. Supplemented by reference TRBV19 and TRBJ2-5, the full variable domain reads DGGITQSPKYLFRKEGQNVTLSCEQNLNHDAMYWYRQDPGQGLRLIYYSQIVNDFQKGDIAEGYSVSREKKESFPLTVTSAQKNPTAFYLCASSKSISQETQYFGPGTRLLVL.